Listed below are T cell receptor beta chains from one sample, sequenced in a study of cytomegalovirus exposure and HLA in healthy donors. The repertoire was sequenced with immunoSEQ multiplex PCR; TCRdb's copy has only in-frame clones and lacks some. The table records roughly 100,000 clones, about 80% of them present only once. What was sequenced was PBMCs. These receptors came from a young man in good health and CMV-seronegative. The CDR3 runs from the conserved cysteine through the conserved F or W. A D gene is named only where the DNA matches it firmly. The size field is filled for only some rows; it gives once, few, many or a size class.

J | V | D | length | size | CDR3 | DNA
TRBJ2-1 | TRBV29-1 | . | 14 | once | CSVERLGGTAEQFF | TGCAGCGTTGAACGGTTGGGCGGGACAGCCGAGCAGTTCTTC
TRBJ1-4 | TRBV6-1 | TRBD1 | 15 | . | CASSTGGATNEKLFF | TGTGCCAGTTCGACAGGGGGTGCAACTAATGAAAAACTGTTTTTT
TRBJ1-1 | TRBV5-1 | TRBD1 | 13 | . | CASSPDRGAEAFF | TGCGCCAGCAGCCCGGACAGGGGGGCTGAAGCTTTCTTT
TRBJ2-3 | TRBV28 | . | 16 | . | CASRLTGSRSTDTQYF | TGTGCCAGCAGGCTCACAGGGAGTCGCAGCACAGATACGCAGTATTTT
TRBJ1-5 | TRBV5-5 | . | 13 | . | CASSLAGRQPQHF | TGTGCCAGCAGCTTGGCAGGGAGGCAGCCCCAGCATTTT
TRBJ2-5 | TRBV4-1 | . | 16 | . | CASSQGGTGRQETQYF | TGCGCCAGCAGCCAAGGGGGAACGGGGAGGCAAGAGACCCAGTACTTC
TRBJ1-1 | TRBV5-1 | . | 14 | . | CASSPVVQNTEAFF | TGCGCCAGCAGCCCAGTCGTCCAGAACACTGAAGCTTTCTTT
TRBJ2-3 | TRBV5-4 | TRBD2 | 19 | . | CASSLVFSSGRGRIDTQYF | TGTGCCAGCAGCTTGGTTTTTTCTAGCGGGAGGGGCCGAATAGATACGCAGTATTTT
TRBJ1-6 | TRBV6-6 | . | 16 | . | CASSYSQVDYNSPLHF | TGTGCCAGCAGTTACTCGCAGGTGGACTATAATTCACCCCTCCACTTT
TRBJ1-2 | TRBV19 | . | 12 | . | CASSTSFYGYTF | TGTGCCAGCTCCACATCGTTCTATGGCTACACCTTC
TRBJ2-6 | TRBV6-6 | . | 15 | . | CASSYHGTGANVLTF | TGTGCCAGCAGTTACCACGGGACTGGGGCCAACGTCCTGACTTTC
TRBJ2-2 | TRBV7-3 | . | 14 | . | CASKASHSAGELFF | TGTGCCAGCAAGGCCTCTCATAGCGCCGGGGAGCTGTTTTTT
TRBJ1-1 | TRBV19 | TRBD1 | 13 | . | CASSWDRNTEAFF | TGTGCCAGTAGTTGGGACAGGAACACTGAAGCTTTCTTT
TRBJ2-7 | TRBV28 | . | 12 | . | CASRQDAYEQYF | TGTGCCAGCAGACAGGACGCCTACGAGCAGTACTTC
TRBJ2-1 | TRBV6-5 | TRBD2 | 15 | . | CASRPRTSGRNEQFF | TGTGCCAGCAGACCCCGGACTAGCGGGAGGAATGAGCAGTTCTTC
TRBJ1-1 | TRBV2 | TRBD1 | 14 | . | CASSSQTGGVSAFF | TGTGCCAGCAGCTCCCAGACAGGGGGCGTCTCGGCTTTCTTT
TRBJ2-5 | TRBV7-6 | TRBD2 | 15 | . | CASHTGGTSGETQYF | TGTGCCAGCCATACCGGAGGGACTAGTGGAGAGACCCAGTACTTC
TRBJ1-2 | TRBV7-2 | . | 15 | . | CASSLVAGETGGYTF | TGTGCCAGCAGCTTAGTGGCAGGGGAAACGGGAGGCTACACCTTC
TRBJ2-1 | TRBV19 | TRBD2 | 15 | . | CASSNLAGAHNEQFF | TGTGCCAGTAGCAATTTAGCGGGGGCCCACAATGAGCAGTTCTTC
TRBJ2-5 | TRBV2 | TRBD1 | 18 | . | CASSEHLGTGHNQETQYF | TGTGCCAGCAGTGAACATTTAGGGACAGGGCATAACCAAGAGACCCAGTACTTC
TRBJ1-2 | TRBV10-3 | TRBD1 | 14 | . | CAIGRQGTLYGYTF | TGTGCCATCGGCAGACAGGGCACGCTCTATGGCTACACCTTC
TRBJ1-1 | TRBV19 | TRBD1 | 13 | once | CASRNRGDTEAFF | TGTGCCAGTAGAAACAGGGGGGATACTGAAGCTTTCTTT
TRBJ1-6 | TRBV7-8 | . | 14 | . | CASSRVESDSPLHF | TGTGCCAGCAGCCGGGTCGAGAGTGATTCACCCCTCCACTTT
TRBJ2-1 | TRBV11-3 | . | 11 | . | CASSSGIEQFF | TGTGCCAGCAGTTCCGGGATTGAGCAGTTCTTC
TRBJ1-1 | TRBV7-2 | TRBD1 | 14 | few | CASRGTGSYTEAFF | TGTGCCAGCAGGGGGACAGGCAGCTACACTGAAGCTTTCTTT
TRBJ2-1 | TRBV19 | TRBD1 | 17 | . | CASSIGTGTGGIDEQFF | TGTGCCAGTAGTATAGGTACCGGGACAGGGGGCATCGATGAGCAGTTCTTC
TRBJ2-4 | TRBV5-4 | . | 15 | . | CASSPWGAGEVVQYF | TGTGCCAGCAGCCCCTGGGGGGCGGGAGAAGTGGTTCAGTACTTC
TRBJ2-5 | TRBV28 | TRBD2 | 14 | . | CASSGLAGAETQYF | TGTGCCAGCAGTGGACTAGCGGGAGCAGAGACCCAGTACTTC
TRBJ2-7 | TRBV5-6 | TRBD2 | 19 | . | CASSLGPGLAGTPGNEQYF | TGTGCCAGCAGCTTGGGACCGGGACTAGCGGGAACACCGGGCAACGAGCAGTACTTC
TRBJ1-3 | TRBV30 | . | 14 | . | CAWSVRSSGNTIYF | TGTGCCTGGAGTGTAAGGAGCTCTGGAAACACCATATATTTT
TRBJ1-5 | TRBV2 | TRBD1 | 16 | . | CASSPGGRGLNQPQHF | TGTGCCAGCAGTCCCGGCGGCAGGGGGCTCAATCAGCCCCAGCATTTT
TRBJ1-2 | TRBV4-2 | . | 13 | few | CASSQLGTAGYTF | TGTGCCAGCAGCCAATTGGGGACTGCAGGCTACACCTTC
TRBJ2-7 | TRBV6-6 | TRBD2 | 16 | once | CASSSTGLAGNYEQYF | TGTGCCAGCAGTTCCACCGGACTAGCGGGGAACTACGAGCAGTACTTC
TRBJ1-2 | TRBV19 | . | 12 | . | CASSITDYGYTF | TGTGCCAGTAGTATAACGGACTATGGCTACACCTTC
TRBJ2-1 | TRBV5-1 | TRBD2 | 15 | few | CASLKLGGSSDEQFF | TGCGCCAGCTTAAAGCTGGGCGGGAGCAGCGATGAGCAGTTCTTC
TRBJ2-2 | TRBV6-5 | TRBD1 | 16 | . | CASSYSGQGDTGELFF | TGTGCCAGCAGTTATTCTGGACAGGGGGACACCGGGGAGCTGTTTTTT
TRBJ1-2 | TRBV25-1 | . | 13 | once | CASSEYIQGGYTF | TGTGCCAGCAGTGAATATATCCAGGGTGGCTACACCTTC
TRBJ2-3 | TRBV6-4 | TRBD2 | 16 | . | CASSSGSGMGTDTQYF | TGTGCCAGCTCCAGCGGGAGCGGCATGGGCACAGATACGCAGTATTTT
TRBJ1-2 | TRBV18 | TRBD1 | 15 | . | CASSPRGGLDYGYTF | TGTGCCAGCTCACCAAGAGGGGGCTTGGACTATGGCTACACCTTC
TRBJ1-2 | TRBV5-1 | TRBD1 | 13 | . | CASSLLQGNGYTF | TGCGCCAGCAGCTTGCTACAGGGGAATGGCTACACCTTC
TRBJ2-7 | TRBV18 | TRBD1 | 15 | once | CASSPGTGPSYEQYF | TGTGCCAGCTCACCCGGGACAGGCCCCTCCTACGAGCAGTACTTC
TRBJ2-1 | TRBV5-1 | . | 13 | . | CASSFEGRNEQFF | TGCGCCAGCAGCTTTGAAGGGAGGAATGAGCAGTTCTTC
TRBJ1-1 | TRBV19 | . | 13 | . | CASSRTVNQQAFF | TGTGCCAGCAGCAGGACAGTCAATCAGCAAGCTTTCTTT
TRBJ2-7 | TRBV9 | TRBD1 | 14 | . | CASAPSGGPYEQYF | TGTGCCAGCGCGCCATCAGGGGGCCCCTACGAGCAGTACTTC
TRBJ1-2 | TRBV6-1 | . | 14 | . | CASSDLRGDHGYTF | TGTGCCAGCAGTGATCTTCGGGGGGATCATGGCTACACCTTC
TRBJ2-1 | TRBV5-6 | . | 15 | many | CASSLAVGRINEQFF | TGTGCCAGCAGCTTGGCCGTTGGCAGAATCAATGAGCAGTTCTTC
TRBJ1-2 | TRBV19 | . | 12 | . | CASSLIDYGYTF | TGTGCCAGTAGTTTAATCGACTATGGCTACACCTTC
TRBJ2-3 | TRBV7-8 | TRBD2 | 15 | . | CASSILAGGKDTQYF | TGTGCCAGCAGCATACTAGCGGGGGGGAAAGATACGCAGTATTTT
TRBJ1-4 | TRBV5-1 | . | 16 | . | CASSLESGATNEKLFF | TGCGCCAGCTCCCTCGAATCAGGCGCAACTAATGAAAAACTGTTTTTT
TRBJ2-7 | TRBV9 | . | 16 | few | CASSVGAGTGNYEQYF | TGTGCCAGCAGCGTAGGGGCCGGGACTGGAAACTACGAGCAGTACTTC
TRBJ1-5 | TRBV5-1 | TRBD1 | 15 | few | CASSADGTGDQPQHF | TGCGCCAGCAGCGCGGACGGGACAGGGGATCAGCCCCAGCATTTT
TRBJ1-1 | TRBV6-1 | TRBD1 | 15 | many | CASSEGQGFPGGAFF | TGTGCCAGCAGTGAAGGACAGGGCTTCCCGGGGGGGGCTTTCTTT
TRBJ2-5 | TRBV6-5 | TRBD2 | 14 | . | CASSSRTSGETQYF | TGTGCCAGCAGTTCCCGGACTAGCGGGGAGACCCAGTACTTC
TRBJ2-7 | TRBV7-3 | TRBD1 | 14 | . | CASSPTGDSYEQYF | TGTGCCAGCAGCCCTACAGGGGACTCCTACGAGCAGTACTTC
TRBJ2-3 | TRBV4-3 | TRBD2 | 16 | . | CASSQDLAGGPDTQYF | TGCGCCAGCAGCCAAGATCTAGCGGGGGGGCCAGATACGCAGTATTTT
TRBJ2-2 | TRBV5-1 | TRBD2 | 17 | . | CASKNIASGGTIGELFF | TGCGCCAGCAAAAATATTGCTAGCGGGGGGACGATCGGGGAGCTGTTTTTT
TRBJ1-2 | TRBV2 | . | 14 | . | CASSDGRFFYGYTF | TGTGCCAGCAGTGATGGTAGATTTTTCTATGGCTACACCTTC
TRBJ2-7 | TRBV12-1 | . | 17 | . | CASSQCGLRDSPYEQYF | TGTGCCAGCAGCCAATGTGGACTCCGGGACAGTCCCTACGAGCAGTACTTC